Presented here are 24 T cell receptor beta chains from one specimen sequenced in a study of T cells after yellow fever vaccination. TCRdb analysed the 5' RACE reads with MiXCR anew, one entry per CDR3 protein. The sample gives a few hundred thousand distinct CDR3 sequences, roughly a sixth of which show up once; approximately 15% is in the top ten. Sequencing used PBMCs, obtained around 5 days after the first yellow fever vaccination. The receptor set was obtained from a man aged 18 to 30 who received the YFV17D yellow fever vaccine.

There are a few counts of this clonotype. The chain links TRBV6-5 to TRBJ1-5; weak D call: TRBD1 (6 bases). This CDR3 region has 13 residues. V was cut by 8 bases and J by 9 bases, with 17 bases left in between. Germline-derived CDR1 and CDR2 are MNHEY and SVGAGI. Here the CDR3 reads CASFHRAGRPQHF. CDR3 DNA sequence: TGTGCCAGCTTTCACAGGGCCGGGAGGCCCCAGCATTTT.

This clonotype turned up a few times. This sequence joins TRBV7-6 and TRBJ1-1; D not certain. CDR3 length equals 13 residues. Per the germline V gene, CDR1 is SGHVS and CDR2 is FNYEAQ. Deletions cut 5 bases from V and 5 bases from J, with 12 bases between. The CDR3 nucleotides are TGTGCCAGCAGCCCTCAAATTTGGACTGAAGCTTTCTTT. Its translation: CASSPQIWTEAFF. Together with reference TRBV7-6 and TRBJ1-1, the CDR3 gives the full variable domain: GAGVSQSPRYKVTKRGQDVALRCDPISGHVSLYWYRQALGQGPEFLTYFNYEAQQDKSGLPNDRFSAERPEGSISTLTIQRTEQRDSAMYRCASSPQIWTEAFFGQGTRLTVV.

This clonotype was picked up a small number of times. The chain combines TRBV15 with TRBJ2-7; TRBD1 agrees at 9 bases. The CDR3 runs to 13 residues. Per the germline V gene, CDR1 is LNHNV and CDR2 is YYDKDF (reference sequence). The CDR3 spells CATSKDIGTGMRV. CDR3 nucleotide sequence: TGTGCCACCAGCAAGGACATCGGGACAGGGATGAGGGTC.

This clonotype was counted only a few times. The chain's CDR3 is CASSEGWTGLYEQYF. CDR3 nucleotide sequence: TGTGCCAGCAGTGAAGGGTGGACAGGACTCTACGAGCAGTACTTC. The chain has TRBV6-1 and TRBJ2-7; 7 positions agree with TRBD1. The CDR3 loop spans 15 amino acids. Germline values: CDR1 MNHNS, CDR2 SASEGT. J was trimmed by 3 bases and V by 1 base; bases with no gene match: 6.

The V call is TRBV19, the J call TRBJ1-5; the D is unclear. CDR1 LNHDA and CDR2 SQIVND come from the germline V gene (reference sequence). V was trimmed by 3 bases and J by 5 bases, leaving 11 bases between them. The CDR3 consists of 14 residues. The CDR3 here is CASSIEAVDQPQHF. The CDR3 region has the DNA TGTGCCAGTAGTATCGAGGCAGTAGATCAGCCCCAGCATTTT.

The gene calls are TRBV11-2 and TRBJ2-3; TRBD2 is a possible D gene (5 bases). CDR3 length: 13 amino acids. Trimming removed 3 bases at V and 5 bases at J, with 9 bases between. Germline-derived CDR1 and CDR2 are SGHAT and FQNNGV. The CDR3 reads CASSFTRGDTQYF. Written as DNA, the CDR3 is TGTGCCAGCAGCTTCACCCGGGGAGATACGCAGTATTTT.

This clonotype was counted only a few times. The chain employs TRBV21-1 and TRBJ1-1. TRBV21-1 constitutes a pseudogene. The CDR3 spans 14 residues. The CDR3 protein is CASSKNGQNTEAFF. CDR3 nucleotides: TGTGCCAGCAGCAAAAACGGGCAGAACACTGAAGCTTTCTTT.

This clonotype was picked up many times. At one boundary the junction diverges from the germline segment, which might be a read error. The chain recombines TRBV7-7 with TRBJ2-5; D may correspond to TRBD1 or TRBD2 (6 bases each). The germline V gene has CDR1 SSHAT and CDR2 FNYEAQ (reference sequence). The CDR3 length is 14 residues. CDR3 nucleotides: TGTGCTAGCAGCTTAGCGACGGGGGCAGAGACCCAGTACTTC. Protein: CASSLATGAETQYF.

The sample holds many counts of this clonotype. The chain uses TRBV20-1 and TRBJ1-1; 7 positions agree with TRBD1. The junction had 6 bases not matched to a gene; V was cut back by 5 bases and J by 6 bases. Germline V gene lookup returns CDR1 DFQATT and CDR2 SNEGSKA (reference sequence). This CDR3 spans 12 amino acids. The DNA of the CDR3 is TGCAGTGCTGGGGACAGTTCTTCTGAAGCTTTCTTT. It codes for CSAGDSSSEAFF.

This clonotype has a handful of counts. The chain has TRBV4-1 and TRBJ1-4; D is possibly TRBD1 (5 bases). V was cut by 2 bases and J by 7 bases, with 17 bases left in between. The CDR3 has 16 amino acids. Germline CDR1 is MGHRA and CDR2 is YSYEKL. The CDR3 bases are TGCGCCAGCAGCCAAAGGCCCGGGAGGGGCTTTGAAAAACTGTTTTTT. Its protein product is CASSQRPGRGFEKLFF.

This clonotype was observed a few times. The chain has TRBV12-3 or TRBV12-4 and TRBJ1-2; 7 bases map to TRBD1. CDR3 size: 13 residues. The trim removed 7 bases at V and 7 bases at J, leaving 9 bases unmatched. In nucleotides, the CDR3 is TGTGCCAGCACCGAGGGGGCGCACGGTGGCTACACCTTC. It encodes CASTEGAHGGYTF.

This clonotype turned up a few times. The V call is TRBV20-1, the J call TRBJ2-7, with TRBD1 matching over 7 bases. Germline V gene sequence: CDR1 DFQATT, CDR2 SNEGSKA (reference sequence). Germline trimming cut 8 bases from V and 5 bases from J; bases unmatched to any gene: 6. CDR3 length: 11 amino acids. The CDR3 region has the DNA TGCAGTACTACAACAGGGGACGAGCAGTACGTC. It translates to CSTTTGDEQYV.

This clonotype came up a few times. This rearrangement joins TRBV2 to TRBJ1-5; maybe TRBD1 (5 bases). Trimming removed 3 bases at V and 3 bases at J, with 9 bases between. The CDR3 runs 14 residues. Germline lookup yields CDR1 SNHLY and CDR2 FYNNEI. The CDR3 sequence is CASSEEGNNQPQHF. The CDR3 DNA follows: TGTGCCAGCAGTGAGGAGGGGAACAATCAGCCCCAGCATTTT.

This clonotype was recorded at least ten times. The chain couples TRBV27 to TRBJ2-7, with a possible D match to TRBD1 (5 bases). Germline V gene data show CDR1 as MNHEY and CDR2 as SMNVEV (reference sequence). V was shortened by 5 bases and J by 0 bases, with 11 bases between the two germline ends. The CDR3 has 14 residues. The CDR3 sequence is CASSPTQVSYEQYF. The CDR3 DNA reads as TGTGCCAGCAGTCCCACACAGGTCTCCTACGAGCAGTACTTC.

This clonotype has just a few counts. This chain connects TRBV7-3 to TRBJ2-5, with no clear D. V lost 4 bases, J lost 0 bases, and 3 bases lay in between. CDR3 length equals 12 residues. Germline assignment: CDR1 SGHTA and CDR2 FQGTGA. The CDR3 DNA is TGTGCCAGCAGCTCAGACCAAGAGACCCAGTACTTC. Translation: CASSSDQETQYF.

This clonotype showed up just a few times. The J gene is TRBJ1-5, the V gene TRBV6-5; the D gene is possibly TRBD1 (5 bases). Germline CDR1 reads MNHEY; CDR2 reads SVGAGI. V lost 0 bases and J lost 8, with 14 bases in between. The CDR3 is 15 residues long. The CDR3 DNA reads as TGTGCCAGCAGTTACTCGAGATCAGGGAGGGAGCCCCAGCATTTT. This sequence encodes CASSYSRSGREPQHF.

This clonotype was recorded a few times. The rearrangement uses TRBV27 and TRBJ1-1; 8 nucleotides align to TRBD1. The ends lost 5 bases at V and 6 bases at J; junction bases unmatched: 5. The CDR3 length is 13 residues. Germline loops: CDR1 MNHEY, CDR2 SMNVEV (reference sequence). The CDR3, as DNA: TGTGCCAGCAGTGTTGGGACAGGCTCTGAAGCTTTCTTT. Translated, it gives CASSVGTGSEAFF.

This clonotype was found a few times. The chain links TRBV4-2 to TRBJ2-1; tentatively, D is TRBD2 (5 bases). Germline V gene data show CDR1 as LGHNA and CDR2 as YNFKEQ. The CDR3 extends over 14 amino acids. Trimming cost V 1 base and J 6 bases, with 10 bases left between them. The CDR3 coding sequence is TGTGCCAGCAGCCAAGGCCTAGCTTCCAATGAGCAGTTCTTC. Encoded protein: CASSQGLASNEQFF.

The rearrangement uses TRBV6-2 or TRBV6-3 and TRBJ1-1, with TRBD1 as a possible D gene (5 bases). Deletions cut 0 bases from V and 0 bases from J, with 14 bases between. The CDR3 is made up of 17 amino acids. Germline V gene sequence: CDR1 MNHEY, CDR2 SVGEGT. The DNA of the CDR3 is TGTGCCAGCAGTTACTCCCCTTACGACAGAATGAACACTGAAGCTTTCTTT. Its protein is CASSYSPYDRMNTEAFF.

This clonotype was observed a few times. The CDR3 bases are TGTGCCAGCAGCTTAGGGACCTCCTTCTGGAACACTGAAGCTTTCTTT. Its translation is CASSLGTSFWNTEAFF. V gene TRBV11-2 combines with J gene TRBJ1-1, with D unresolved. This CDR3 is built from 16 residues. Per germline, CDR1 SGHAT and CDR2 FQNNGV. The germline V and J ends were trimmed by 1 base and 1 base, with 13 bases remaining between them.

V gene TRBV15 combines with J gene TRBJ1-6; tentative D call: TRBD1 (5 bases). Trimming took 4 bases from V and 7 from J, leaving 14 bases between them. Per the germline V gene, CDR1 is LNHNV and CDR2 is YYDKDF (reference sequence). This CDR3 has 15 residues. CDR3 loop: CATSIHGTDNSPLHF. The CDR3 nucleotides are TGTGCCACCAGCATCCACGGGACGGACAATTCACCCCTCCACTTT.

The rearrangement links TRBV30 to TRBJ1-1, with D uncertain. Germline V gene lookup returns CDR1 GTSNPN and CDR2 SVGIG (reference sequence). The CDR3 is 11 amino acids. The V end lost 5 bases, the J end lost 10 bases, and 14 bases lay between the germline ends. CDR3 DNA: TGTGCCTGGTCCAAGGGAGTGGTAGCTTTCTTT. Its protein is CAWSKGVVAFF.

This clonotype was counted a few times. This rearrangement joins TRBV6-1 to TRBJ2-4, with D perhaps TRBD1 or TRBD2 (5 bases each). Germline lookup yields CDR1 MNHNS and CDR2 SASEGT. This CDR3 has 14 amino acids. Trimming took off 10 bases at V and 6 bases at J, with 19 bases between the two ends. The CDR3: CATGSEAGRNIQYF. CDR3 sequence (DNA): TGTGCCACTGGTTCGGAGGCAGGGAGAAACATTCAGTACTTC.

The chain links TRBV5-1 to TRBJ1-1, with a possible D match to TRBD1 (5 bases). The V gene lost 0 bases and the J gene lost 4 bases, with 13 bases spanning the gap. The CDR3 contains 15 residues. Germline lookup yields CDR1 SGHRS and CDR2 YFSETQ. The CDR3 region is CASSLALGTVTEAFF. CDR3 nucleotide sequence: TGCGCCAGCAGCTTGGCCCTGGGGACGGTCACTGAAGCTTTCTTT.